Listed below are T cell receptor beta chains from one sample, sequenced in a study of T cell repertoires in aging, cancer and after chemotherapy. Each CDR3 protein is one row after TCRdb ran MiXCR on the multiplex PCR reads. The sample carries approximately 10,000 distinct CDR3 sequences, around 44% recorded once. The material sequenced was blood. Every receptor here comes from a human donor in good health. Both conserved end residues are part of each CDR3. The order of the fields is D gene, V gene, clone size, J gene, CDR3 DNA, CDR3 protein. D genes are given only for firm matches. Only some rows state a clone size, as once, few, many or a class for expanded clones.

.	TRBV19	few	TRBJ1-5	TGTGCCAGTAGTATTTGGCAGGGAGCTGGTCAGCCCCAGCATTTT	CASSIWQGAGQPQHF
TRBD1	TRBV20-1	few	TRBJ2-3	TGCAGTGCTGCCAGGGGGCCCAACAGGGTATCGCAGTATTTT	CSAARGPNRVSQYF
TRBD1	TRBV19	few	TRBJ1-2	TGTGCCAGTAGTATTGGGACAGGGGGCTTCTATTCACGGGATGGCTACACCTTC	CASSIGTGGFYSRDGYTF
TRBD1	TRBV7-6	.	TRBJ2-1	TGTGCCAGCTCCCGTCGACAGGGTGACAATGAGCAGTTCTTC	CASSRRQGDNEQFF
.	TRBV18	few	TRBJ2-1	TGTGCCAGCTCACCCCAGGGTTACTACAATGAGCAGTTCTTC	CASSPQGYYNEQFF
TRBD2	TRBV7-6	.	TRBJ2-3	TGTGCCAGCAGCCTACTAGCGGGGGCAGATACGCAGTATTTT	CASSLLAGADTQYF
TRBD1	TRBV5-1	.	TRBJ1-4	TGTGCCAGCAGCTTGCCCACAGGGGCAAATGAAAAACTGTTTTTT	CASSLPTGANEKLFF
.	TRBV15	.	TRBJ2-3	TGTGCCACCAGCAGAGCGTCAGATACGCAGTATTTT	CATSRASDTQYF
TRBD1	TRBV5-4	.	TRBJ2-3	TGTGCCAGCAGCGTGGGACAGGGAAGGGGGCAGTATTTT	CASSVGQGRGQYF
.	TRBV18	.	TRBJ1-5	TGTGCCAGCTTAAACAGGGTTGAGGCGTGCAATCAGCCCCAGCATTTT	CASLNRVEACNQPQHF
.	TRBV6-6	few	TRBJ2-2	TGTGCCAGCAGCTCCCGGACTGTGAACACCGGGGAGCTGTTTTTT	CASSSRTVNTGELFF
.	TRBV29-1	medium-sized	TRBJ1-3	TGCAGCGTTGTACAGGGAACTGGAAACACCATATATTTT	CSVVQGTGNTIYF
.	TRBV12-3/TRBV12-4	few	TRBJ2-1	TGTGCCAGCAGTTTGGCTGGGTCCTTTTACAATGAGCAGTTCTTC	CASSLAGSFYNEQFF
TRBD2	TRBV27	few	TRBJ2-1	TGTGCCAGTCATCCTGGGGGGGGACGTTTCAATGAGCAGTTCTTC	CASHPGGGRFNEQFF
.	TRBV15	.	TRBJ2-5	TGTGCCACCAGCAGACGACCAGTGGGCGGCCAAGAGACCCAGTACTTC	CATSRRPVGGQETQYF
TRBD1	TRBV4-2	few	TRBJ1-2	TGTGCCAGCAGCCAGGCAGGGACAGCGCCCTATGGCTACACCTTC	CASSQAGTAPYGYTF
.	TRBV9	once	TRBJ2-2	TGTGCCAGCAGCGAGTTCACGGGTTCCCGAGCGAACACCGGGGAGCTGTTTTTT	CASSEFTGSRANTGELFF
.	TRBV5-4	.	TRBJ2-1	TGTGCCAGCAGCTTGTGGGTATTAGCCGCATTCTTC	CASSLWVLAAFF
TRBD1	TRBV6-5	few	TRBJ2-7	TGTGCCAGCAGTTATCGGGACAGTAGCTACGAGCAGTACTTC	CASSYRDSSYEQYF
TRBD2	TRBV12-3/TRBV12-4	.	TRBJ2-3	TGTGCCAGCAGCCCAGGGCCGGGACTATACACAGATACGCAGTATTTT	CASSPGPGLYTDTQYF
.	TRBV12-3/TRBV12-4	.	TRBJ1-4	TGTGCCAGCAGAAAAGGACAGTTAAATGAAAAACTGTTTTTT	CASRKGQLNEKLFF
.	TRBV5-1	few	TRBJ1-2	TGCGCCAGCAGCTTGTCAGAGATTAACTATGGCTACACCTTC	CASSLSEINYGYTF
.	TRBV20-1	.	TRBJ1-4	TGCAGTTTTGGGGCGGGTGAAAAACTGTTTTTT	CSFGAGEKLFF
.	TRBV6-5	.	TRBJ1-1	TGTGCCAGCAGTTACGACGCGGACCTGAACACTGAAGCTTTCTTT	CASSYDADLNTEAFF
TRBD2	TRBV20-1	few	TRBJ2-7	TGCAGTGCTAGAGTGAGCGGGGTATACGAGCAGTACTTC	CSARVSGVYEQYF
TRBD2	TRBV20-1	few	TRBJ2-3	TGCAGTGCTAGAGGGGCTAGCGGGGGGCACGCGATCACAGATACGCAGTATTTT	CSARGASGGHAITDTQYF
TRBD1	TRBV7-2	.	TRBJ1-2	TGTGCCAGCAGCCAAGCCCGGACAGGAAACTATGGCTACACCTTC	CASSQARTGNYGYTF
TRBD1	TRBV6-1	.	TRBJ2-2	TGTGCCAGCAGGCCCTACAGGGGTACCGGGGAGCTGTTTTTT	CASRPYRGTGELFF
TRBD1	TRBV6-4	few	TRBJ1-6	TGTGCCAGCAGCCCCGGGACAGCTAATTCACCCCTCCACTTT	CASSPGTANSPLHF